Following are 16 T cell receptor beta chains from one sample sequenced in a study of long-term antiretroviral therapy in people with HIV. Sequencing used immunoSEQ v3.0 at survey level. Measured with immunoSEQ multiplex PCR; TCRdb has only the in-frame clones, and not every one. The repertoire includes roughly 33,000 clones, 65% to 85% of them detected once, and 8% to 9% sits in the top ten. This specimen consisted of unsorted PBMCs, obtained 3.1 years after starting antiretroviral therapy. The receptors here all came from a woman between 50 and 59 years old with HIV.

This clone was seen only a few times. CDR3 sequence (DNA): TGTGCCAGCAGCTTCTTAGTCAGGAGGGCGGCACCCCTCCACTTT. Protein: CASSFLVRRAAPLHF. The chain joins TRBV5-6 to TRBJ1-6; D gene ambiguous. V gave up 2 bases and J gave up 11 bases, with 17 bases separating them. Per the germline V gene, CDR1 is SGHDT and CDR2 is YYEEEE. This CDR3 has 15 residues.

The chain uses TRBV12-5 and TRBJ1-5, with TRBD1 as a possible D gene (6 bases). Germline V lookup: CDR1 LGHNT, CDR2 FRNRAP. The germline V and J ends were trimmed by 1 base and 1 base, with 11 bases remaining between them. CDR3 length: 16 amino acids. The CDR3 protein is CASGLAGARSNQPQHF. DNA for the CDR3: TGTGCTAGTGGTTTGGCGGGGGCGCGAAGCAATCAGCCCCAGCATTTT.

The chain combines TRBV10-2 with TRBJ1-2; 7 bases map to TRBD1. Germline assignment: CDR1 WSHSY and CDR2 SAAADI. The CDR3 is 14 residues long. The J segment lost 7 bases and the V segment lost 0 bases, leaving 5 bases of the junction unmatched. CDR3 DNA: TGCGCCAGCAGTGAGTCGACAGGGACGGTTGGCTACACCTTC. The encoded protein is CASSESTGTVGYTF.

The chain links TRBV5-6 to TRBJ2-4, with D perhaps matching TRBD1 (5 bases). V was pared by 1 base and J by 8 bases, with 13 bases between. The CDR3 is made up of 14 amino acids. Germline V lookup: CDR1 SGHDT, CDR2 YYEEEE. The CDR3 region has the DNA TGTGCCAGCAGCTTGTCACACTTAGGGGACATTCAGTACTTC. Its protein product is CASSLSHLGDIQYF.

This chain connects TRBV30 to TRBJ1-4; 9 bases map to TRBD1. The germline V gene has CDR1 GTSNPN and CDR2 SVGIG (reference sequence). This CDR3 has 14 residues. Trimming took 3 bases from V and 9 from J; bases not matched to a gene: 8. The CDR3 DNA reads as TGTGCCTGGAGCGCCGGGACAGGGCCCCAAAAACTGTTTTTT. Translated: CAWSAGTGPQKLFF.

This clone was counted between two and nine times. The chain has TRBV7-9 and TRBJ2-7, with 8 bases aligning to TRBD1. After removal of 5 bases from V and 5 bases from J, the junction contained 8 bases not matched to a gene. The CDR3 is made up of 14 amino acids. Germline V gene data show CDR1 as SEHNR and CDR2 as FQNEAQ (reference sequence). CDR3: CASSLMTGADEQYV. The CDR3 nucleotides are TGTGCCAGCAGCCTCATGACAGGGGCGGACGAGCAGTACGTC.

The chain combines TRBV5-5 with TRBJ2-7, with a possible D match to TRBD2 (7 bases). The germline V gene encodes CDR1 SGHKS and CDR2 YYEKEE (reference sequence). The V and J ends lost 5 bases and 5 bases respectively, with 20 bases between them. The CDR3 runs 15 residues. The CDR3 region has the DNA TGTGCCAGCAGTCGCGAGGGTGGGGGGGCCCACGAGCAGTACTTC. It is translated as CASSREGGGAHEQYF.

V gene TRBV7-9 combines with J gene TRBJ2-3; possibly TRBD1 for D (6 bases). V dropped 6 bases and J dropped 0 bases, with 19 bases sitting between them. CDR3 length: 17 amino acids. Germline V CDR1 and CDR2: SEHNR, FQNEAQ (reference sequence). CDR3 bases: TGTGCCAGCAGTCCGAGAGGGGGTCGACATAGCACAGATACGCAGTATTTT. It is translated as CASSPRGGRHSTDTQYF. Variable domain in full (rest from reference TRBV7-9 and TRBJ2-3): DTGVSQNPRHKITKRGQNVTFRCDPISEHNRLYWYRQTLGQGPEFLTYFQNEAQLEKSRLLSDRFSAERPKGSFSTLEIQRTEQGDSAMYLCASSPRGGRHSTDTQYFGPGTRLTVL.

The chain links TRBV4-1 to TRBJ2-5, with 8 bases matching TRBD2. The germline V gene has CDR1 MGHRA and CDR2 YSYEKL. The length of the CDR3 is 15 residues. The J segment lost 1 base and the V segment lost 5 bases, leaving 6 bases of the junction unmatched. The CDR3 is CASSYTSGLQETQYF. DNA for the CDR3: TGCGCCAGCAGCTATACTAGCGGCCTCCAAGAGACCCAGTACTTC.

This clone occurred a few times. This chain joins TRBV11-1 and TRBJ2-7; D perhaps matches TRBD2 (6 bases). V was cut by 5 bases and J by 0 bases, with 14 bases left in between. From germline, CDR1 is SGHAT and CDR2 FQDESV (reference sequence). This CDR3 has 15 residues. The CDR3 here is CASSQLAGYSYEQYF. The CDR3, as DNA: TGTGCCAGCAGCCAGCTGGCGGGGTACTCCTACGAGCAGTACTTC.

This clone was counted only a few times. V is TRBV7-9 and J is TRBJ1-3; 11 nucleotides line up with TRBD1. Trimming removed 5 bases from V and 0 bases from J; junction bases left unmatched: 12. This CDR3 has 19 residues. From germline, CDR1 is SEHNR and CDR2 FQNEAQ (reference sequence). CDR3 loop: CASSLDRGLSPYSGNTIYF. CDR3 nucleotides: TGTGCCAGCAGCCTGGACAGGGGGCTCTCCCCCTACTCTGGAAACACCATATATTTT.

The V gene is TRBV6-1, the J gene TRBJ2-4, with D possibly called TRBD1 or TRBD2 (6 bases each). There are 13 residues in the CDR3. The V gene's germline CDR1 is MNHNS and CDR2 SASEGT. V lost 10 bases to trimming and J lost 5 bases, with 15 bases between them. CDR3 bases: TGTGCCACCTCCGACAGGAGGGAAAACATTCAGTACTTC. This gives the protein CATSDRRENIQYF.

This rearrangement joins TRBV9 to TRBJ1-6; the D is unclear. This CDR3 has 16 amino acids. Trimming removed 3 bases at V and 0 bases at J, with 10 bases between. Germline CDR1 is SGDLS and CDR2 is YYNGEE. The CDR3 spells CASSDGSSSYNSPLHF. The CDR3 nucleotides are TGTGCCAGCAGCGACGGATCAAGCTCCTATAATTCACCCCTCCACTTT.

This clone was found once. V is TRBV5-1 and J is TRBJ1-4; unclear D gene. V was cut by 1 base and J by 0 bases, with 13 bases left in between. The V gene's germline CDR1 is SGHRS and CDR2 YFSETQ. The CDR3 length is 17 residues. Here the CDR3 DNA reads TGCGCCAGCAGCTTGCTCGGGGAAACTGCAACTAATGAAAAACTGTTTTTT. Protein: CASSLLGETATNEKLFF.

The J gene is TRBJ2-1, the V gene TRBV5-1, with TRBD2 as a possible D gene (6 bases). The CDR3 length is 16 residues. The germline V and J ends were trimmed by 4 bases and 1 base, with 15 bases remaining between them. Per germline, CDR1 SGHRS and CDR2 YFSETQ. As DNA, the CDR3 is TGCGCCAGCAGCGTGGGGAGGAGGGGATCCTACAATGAGCAGTTCTTC. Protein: CASSVGRRGSYNEQFF.

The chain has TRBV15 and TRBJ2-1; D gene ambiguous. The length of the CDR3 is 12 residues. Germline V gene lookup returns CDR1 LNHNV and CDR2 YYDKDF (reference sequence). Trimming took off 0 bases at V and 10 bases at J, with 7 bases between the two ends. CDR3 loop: CATSREPTEQFF. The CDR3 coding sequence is TGTGCCACCAGCAGAGAGCCGACAGAGCAGTTCTTC.